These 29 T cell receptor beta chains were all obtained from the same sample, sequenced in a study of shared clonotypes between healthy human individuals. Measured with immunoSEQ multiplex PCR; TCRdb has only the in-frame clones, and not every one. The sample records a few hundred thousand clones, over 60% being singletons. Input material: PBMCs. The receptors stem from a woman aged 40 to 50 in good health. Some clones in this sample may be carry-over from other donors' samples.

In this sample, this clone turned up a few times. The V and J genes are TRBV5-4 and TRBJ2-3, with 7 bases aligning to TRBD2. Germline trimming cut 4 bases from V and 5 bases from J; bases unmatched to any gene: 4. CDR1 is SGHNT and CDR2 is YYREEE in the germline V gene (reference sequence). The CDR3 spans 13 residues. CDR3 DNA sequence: TGTGCCAGCAGCGGGGAGGGCAGAGATACGCAGTATTTT. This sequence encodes CASSGEGRDTQYF.

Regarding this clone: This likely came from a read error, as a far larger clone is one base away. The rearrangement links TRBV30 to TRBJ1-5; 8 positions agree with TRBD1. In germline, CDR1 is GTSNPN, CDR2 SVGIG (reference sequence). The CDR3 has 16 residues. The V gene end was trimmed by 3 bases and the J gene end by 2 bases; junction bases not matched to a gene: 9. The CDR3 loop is CAWRVQGDIGNQPQHF. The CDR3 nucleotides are TGTGCCTGGAGGGTACAGGGGGACATAGGCAATCAGCCCCAGCATTTT. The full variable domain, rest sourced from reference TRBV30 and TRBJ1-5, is SQTIHQWPATLVQPVGSPLSLECTVEGTSNPNLYWYRQAAGRGLQLLFYSVGIGQISSEVPQNLSASRPQDRQFILSSKKLLLSDSGFYLCAWRVQGDIGNQPQHFGDGTRLSIL.

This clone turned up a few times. This CDR3 is CAWQFLPTGRSTEAFF. Written as DNA, the CDR3 is TGTGCCTGGCAATTTCTCCCGACAGGGAGGAGCACTGAAGCTTTCTTT. This chain links TRBV30 with TRBJ1-1; 7 bases align to TRBD1. V lost 5 bases, J lost 4 bases, and 16 bases stayed unmatched. Germline values: CDR1 GTSNPN, CDR2 SVGIG (reference sequence). The length of the CDR3 is 16 residues.

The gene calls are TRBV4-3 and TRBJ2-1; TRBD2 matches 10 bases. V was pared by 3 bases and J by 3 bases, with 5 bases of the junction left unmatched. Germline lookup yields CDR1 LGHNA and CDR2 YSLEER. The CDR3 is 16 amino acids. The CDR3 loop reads CASSQTLAGDYNEQFF. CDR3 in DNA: TGCGCCAGCAGCCAGACCCTAGCGGGAGACTACAATGAGCAGTTCTTC.

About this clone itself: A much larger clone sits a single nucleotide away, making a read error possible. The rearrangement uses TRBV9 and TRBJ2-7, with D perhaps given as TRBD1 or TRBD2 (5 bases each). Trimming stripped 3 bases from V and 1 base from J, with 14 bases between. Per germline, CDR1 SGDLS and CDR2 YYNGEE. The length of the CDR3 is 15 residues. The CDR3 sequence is CASSADGGASYEQYF. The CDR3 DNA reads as TGTGCCAGCAGCGCAGATGGGGGAGCGTCCTACGAGCAGTACTTC. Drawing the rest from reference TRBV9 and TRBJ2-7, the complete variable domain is DSGVTQTPKHLITATGQRVTLRCSPRSGDLSVYWYQQSLDQGLQFLIQYYNGEERAKGNILERFSAQQFPDLHSELNLSSLELGDSALYFCASSADGGASYEQYFGPGTRLTVT.

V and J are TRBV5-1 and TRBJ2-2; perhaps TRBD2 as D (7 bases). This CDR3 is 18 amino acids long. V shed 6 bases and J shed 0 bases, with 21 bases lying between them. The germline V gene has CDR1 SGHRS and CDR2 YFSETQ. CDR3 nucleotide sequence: TGCGCCAGCACCCTCAGGGGCGGGAGCCCGTCGAACACCGGGGAGCTGTTTTTT. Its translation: CASTLRGGSPSNTGELFF.

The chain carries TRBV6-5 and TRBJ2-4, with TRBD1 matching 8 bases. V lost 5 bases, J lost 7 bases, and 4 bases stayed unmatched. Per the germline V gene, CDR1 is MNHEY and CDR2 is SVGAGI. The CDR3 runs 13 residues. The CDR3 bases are TGTGCCAGCAGTACGGACAGGGTGAACATTCAGTACTTC. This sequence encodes CASSTDRVNIQYF.

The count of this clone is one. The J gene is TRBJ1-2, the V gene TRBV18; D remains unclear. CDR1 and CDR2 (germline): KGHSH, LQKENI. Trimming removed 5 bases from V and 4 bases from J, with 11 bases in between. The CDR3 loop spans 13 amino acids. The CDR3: CASSSTATYGYTF. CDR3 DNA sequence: TGTGCCAGCTCATCGACTGCTACCTATGGCTACACCTTC.

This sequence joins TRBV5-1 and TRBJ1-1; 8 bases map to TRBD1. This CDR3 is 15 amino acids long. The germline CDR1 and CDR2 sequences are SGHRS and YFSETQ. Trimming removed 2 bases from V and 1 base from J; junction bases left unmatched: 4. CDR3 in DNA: TGCGCCAGCAGCTTAGGACAGGGTTGGAACACTGAAGCTTTCTTT. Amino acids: CASSLGQGWNTEAFF. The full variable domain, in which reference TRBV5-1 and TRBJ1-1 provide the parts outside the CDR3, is KAGVTQTPRYLIKTRGQQVTLSCSPISGHRSVSWYQQTPGQGLQFLFEYFSETQRNKGNFPGRFSGRQFSNSRSEMNVSTLELGDSALYLCASSLGQGWNTEAFFGQGTRLTVV.

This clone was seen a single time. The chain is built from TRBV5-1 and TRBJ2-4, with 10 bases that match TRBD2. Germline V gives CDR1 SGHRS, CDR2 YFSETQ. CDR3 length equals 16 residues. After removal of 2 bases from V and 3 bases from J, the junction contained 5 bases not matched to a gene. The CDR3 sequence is CASSFLAGDDKNIQYF. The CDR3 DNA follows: TGCGCCAGCAGCTTTCTAGCGGGAGATGACAAAAACATTCAGTACTTC.

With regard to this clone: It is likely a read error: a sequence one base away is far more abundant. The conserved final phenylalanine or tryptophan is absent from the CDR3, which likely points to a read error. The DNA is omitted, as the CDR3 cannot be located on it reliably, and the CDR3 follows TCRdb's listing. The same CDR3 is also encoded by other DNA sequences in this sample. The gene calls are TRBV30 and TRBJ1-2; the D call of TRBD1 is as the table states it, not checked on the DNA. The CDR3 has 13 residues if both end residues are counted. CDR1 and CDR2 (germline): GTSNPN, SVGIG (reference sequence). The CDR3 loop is CAWSVGQWEGCTL.

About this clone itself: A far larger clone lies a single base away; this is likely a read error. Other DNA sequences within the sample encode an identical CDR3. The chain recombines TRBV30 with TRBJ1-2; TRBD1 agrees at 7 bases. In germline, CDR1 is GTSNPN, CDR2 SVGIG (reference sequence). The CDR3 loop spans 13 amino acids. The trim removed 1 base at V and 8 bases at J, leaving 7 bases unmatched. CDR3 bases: TGTGCCTGGAGTGCCCTAGGGGGCCTAGGCTACACCTTC. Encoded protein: CAWSALGGLGYTF.

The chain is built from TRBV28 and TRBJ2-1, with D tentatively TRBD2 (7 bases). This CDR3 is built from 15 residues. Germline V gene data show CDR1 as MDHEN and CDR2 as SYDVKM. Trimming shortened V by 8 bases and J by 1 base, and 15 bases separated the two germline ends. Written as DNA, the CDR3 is TGTGCCAGCGGAGCGAGGGGGGGTTCCTACAATGAGCAGTTCTTC. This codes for CASGARGGSYNEQFF. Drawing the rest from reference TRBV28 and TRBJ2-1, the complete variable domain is DVKVTQSSRYLVKRTGEKVFLECVQDMDHENMFWYRQDPGLGLRLIYFSYDVKMKEKGDIPEGYSVSREKKERFSLILESASTNQTSMYLCASGARGGSYNEQFFGPGTRLTVL.

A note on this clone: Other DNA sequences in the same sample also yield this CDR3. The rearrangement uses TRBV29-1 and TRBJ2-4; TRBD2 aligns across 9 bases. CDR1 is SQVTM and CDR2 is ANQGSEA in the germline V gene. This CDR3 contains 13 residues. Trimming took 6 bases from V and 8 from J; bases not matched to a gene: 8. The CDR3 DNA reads TGCAGCGTCCGAGCGGGAGGAAGGGACATTCAGTACTTC. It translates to CSVRAGGRDIQYF.

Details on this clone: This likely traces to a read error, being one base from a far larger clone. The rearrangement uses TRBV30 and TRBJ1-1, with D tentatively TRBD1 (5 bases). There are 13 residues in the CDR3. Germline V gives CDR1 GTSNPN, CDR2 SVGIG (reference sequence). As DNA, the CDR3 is TGTGCCTGGACTACAAGCGCGGACACTGGAGCTTTCTTT. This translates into CAWTTSADTGAFF.

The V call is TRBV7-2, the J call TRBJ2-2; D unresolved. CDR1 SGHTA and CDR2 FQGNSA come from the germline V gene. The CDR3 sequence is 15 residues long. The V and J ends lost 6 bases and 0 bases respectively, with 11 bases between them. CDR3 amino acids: CASRLVLPNTGELFF. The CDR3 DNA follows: TGTGCCAGCAGGTTGGTCCTACCGAACACCGGGGAGCTGTTTTTT.

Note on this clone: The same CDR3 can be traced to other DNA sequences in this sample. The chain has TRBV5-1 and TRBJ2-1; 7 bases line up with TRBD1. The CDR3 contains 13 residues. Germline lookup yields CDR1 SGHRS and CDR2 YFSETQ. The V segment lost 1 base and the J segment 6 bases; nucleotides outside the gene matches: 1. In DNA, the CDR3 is TGCGCCAGCAGCTTGCCAGGGGGCAATGAGCAGTTCTTC. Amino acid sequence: CASSLPGGNEQFF.

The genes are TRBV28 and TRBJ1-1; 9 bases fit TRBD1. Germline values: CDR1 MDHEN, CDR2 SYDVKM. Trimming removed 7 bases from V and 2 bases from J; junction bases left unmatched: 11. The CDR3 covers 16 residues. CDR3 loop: CASTAPRDRVNTEAFF. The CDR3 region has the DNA TGTGCCAGCACAGCACCCCGGGACAGGGTAAACACTGAAGCTTTCTTT. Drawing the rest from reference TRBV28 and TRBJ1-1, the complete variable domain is DVKVTQSSRYLVKRTGEKVFLECVQDMDHENMFWYRQDPGLGLRLIYFSYDVKMKEKGDIPEGYSVSREKKERFSLILESASTNQTSMYLCASTAPRDRVNTEAFFGQGTRLTVV.

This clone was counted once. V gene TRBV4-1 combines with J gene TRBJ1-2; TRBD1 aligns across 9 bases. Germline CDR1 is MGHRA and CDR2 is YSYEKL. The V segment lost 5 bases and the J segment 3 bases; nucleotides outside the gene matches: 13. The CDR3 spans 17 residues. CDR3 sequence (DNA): TGCGCCAGCAGCAAATCTTGGCCGGGACAGGGTGACTATGGCTACACCTTC. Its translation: CASSKSWPGQGDYGYTF.

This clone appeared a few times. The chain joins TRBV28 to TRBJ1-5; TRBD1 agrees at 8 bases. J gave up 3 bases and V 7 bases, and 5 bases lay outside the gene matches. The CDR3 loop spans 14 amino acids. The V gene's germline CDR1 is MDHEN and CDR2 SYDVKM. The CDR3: CASIQTGVNQPQHF. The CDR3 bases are TGTGCCAGCATCCAGACAGGGGTCAATCAGCCCCAGCATTTT.

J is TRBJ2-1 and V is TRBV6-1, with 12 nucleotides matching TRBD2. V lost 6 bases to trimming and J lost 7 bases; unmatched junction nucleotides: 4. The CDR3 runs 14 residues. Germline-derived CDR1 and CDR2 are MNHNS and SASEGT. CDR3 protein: CASRWTSGENEQFF. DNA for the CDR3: TGTGCCAGCAGGTGGACTAGCGGGGAGAATGAGCAGTTCTTC.

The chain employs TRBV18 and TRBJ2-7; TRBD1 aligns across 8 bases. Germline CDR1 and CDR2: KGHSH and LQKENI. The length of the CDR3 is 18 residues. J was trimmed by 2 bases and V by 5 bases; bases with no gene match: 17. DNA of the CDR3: TGTGCCAGCTCAACGTCGTCGGCATCCGGACAGGGAGCCTACGAGCAGTACTTC. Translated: CASSTSSASGQGAYEQYF.

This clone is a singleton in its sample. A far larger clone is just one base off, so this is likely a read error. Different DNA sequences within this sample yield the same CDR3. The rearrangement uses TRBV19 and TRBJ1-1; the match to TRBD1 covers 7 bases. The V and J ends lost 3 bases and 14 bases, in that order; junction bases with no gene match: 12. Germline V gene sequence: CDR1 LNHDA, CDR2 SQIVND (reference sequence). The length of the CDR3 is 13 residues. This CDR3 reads CASSIGTVPRAFF. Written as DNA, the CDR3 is TGTGCCAGTAGTATCGGGACAGTCCCCCGAGCCTTCTTT.

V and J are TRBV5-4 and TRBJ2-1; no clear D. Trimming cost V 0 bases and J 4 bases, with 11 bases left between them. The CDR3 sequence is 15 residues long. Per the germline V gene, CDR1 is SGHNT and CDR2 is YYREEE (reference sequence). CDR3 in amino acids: CASSLGQSGYNEQFF. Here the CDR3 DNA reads TGTGCCAGCAGCTTGGGACAATCGGGTTACAATGAGCAGTTCTTC.

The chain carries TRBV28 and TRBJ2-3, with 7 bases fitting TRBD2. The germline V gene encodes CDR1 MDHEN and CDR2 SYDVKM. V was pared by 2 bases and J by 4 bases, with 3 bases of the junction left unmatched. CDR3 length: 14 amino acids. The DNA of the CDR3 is TGTGCCAGCAGTTTAGCGGGAGAGGCAGATACGCAGTATTTT. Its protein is CASSLAGEADTQYF. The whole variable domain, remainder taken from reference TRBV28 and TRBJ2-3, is DVKVTQSSRYLVKRTGEKVFLECVQDMDHENMFWYRQDPGLGLRLIYFSYDVKMKEKGDIPEGYSVSREKKERFSLILESASTNQTSMYLCASSLAGEADTQYFGPGTRLTVL.

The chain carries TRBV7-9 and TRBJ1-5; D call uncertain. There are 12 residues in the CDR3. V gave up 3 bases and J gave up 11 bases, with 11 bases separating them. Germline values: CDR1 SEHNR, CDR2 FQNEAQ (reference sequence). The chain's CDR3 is CASSFGESTQHF. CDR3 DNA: TGTGCCAGCAGCTTCGGAGAAAGCACCCAGCATTTT.

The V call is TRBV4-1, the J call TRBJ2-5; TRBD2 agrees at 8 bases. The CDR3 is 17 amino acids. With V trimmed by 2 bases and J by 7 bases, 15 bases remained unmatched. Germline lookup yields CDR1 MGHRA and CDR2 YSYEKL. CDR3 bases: TGCGCCAGCAGCCAATTCACAAAGCGGGAGCGGAGAGGGACCCAGTACTTC. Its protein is CASSQFTKRERRGTQYF.

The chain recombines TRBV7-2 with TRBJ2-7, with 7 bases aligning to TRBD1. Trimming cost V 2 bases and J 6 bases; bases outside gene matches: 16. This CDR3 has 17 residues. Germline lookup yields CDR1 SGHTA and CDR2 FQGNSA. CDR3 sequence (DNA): TGTGCCAGCAGCTTATCCACGGGGTTAAGGGGGCTGCGCGAGCAGTACTTC. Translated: CASSLSTGLRGLREQYF. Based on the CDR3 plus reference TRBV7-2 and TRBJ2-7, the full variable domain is GAGVSQSPSNKVTEKGKDVELRCDPISGHTALYWYRQSLGQGLEFLIYFQGNSAPDKSGLPSDRFSAERTGGSVSTLTIQRTQQEDSAVYLCASSLSTGLRGLREQYFGPGTRLTVT.

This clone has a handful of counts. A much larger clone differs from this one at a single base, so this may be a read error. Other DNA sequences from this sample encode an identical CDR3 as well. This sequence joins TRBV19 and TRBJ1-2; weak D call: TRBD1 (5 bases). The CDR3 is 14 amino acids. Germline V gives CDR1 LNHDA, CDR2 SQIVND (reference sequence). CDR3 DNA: TGCGCCAGTACTCGGACAAGGGCCGAGGATGGCTACACCTTC. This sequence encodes CASTRTRAEDGYTF.